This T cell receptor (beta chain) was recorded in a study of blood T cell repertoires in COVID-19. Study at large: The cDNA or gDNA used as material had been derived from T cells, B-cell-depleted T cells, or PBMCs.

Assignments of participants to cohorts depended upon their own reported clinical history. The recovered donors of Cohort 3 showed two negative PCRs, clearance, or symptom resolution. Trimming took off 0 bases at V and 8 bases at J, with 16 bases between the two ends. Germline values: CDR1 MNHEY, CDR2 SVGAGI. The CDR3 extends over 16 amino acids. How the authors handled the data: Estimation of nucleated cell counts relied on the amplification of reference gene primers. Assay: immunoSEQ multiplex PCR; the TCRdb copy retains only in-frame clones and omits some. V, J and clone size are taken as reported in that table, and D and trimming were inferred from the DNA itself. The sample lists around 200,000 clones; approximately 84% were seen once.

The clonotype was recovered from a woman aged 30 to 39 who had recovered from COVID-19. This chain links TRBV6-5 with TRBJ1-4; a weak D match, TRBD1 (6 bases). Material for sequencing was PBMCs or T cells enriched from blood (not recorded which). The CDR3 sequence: CASSYSHPAGVEKLFF. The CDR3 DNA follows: TGTGCCAGCAGTTACTCGCATCCTGCAGGGGTGGAAAAACTGTTTTTT.